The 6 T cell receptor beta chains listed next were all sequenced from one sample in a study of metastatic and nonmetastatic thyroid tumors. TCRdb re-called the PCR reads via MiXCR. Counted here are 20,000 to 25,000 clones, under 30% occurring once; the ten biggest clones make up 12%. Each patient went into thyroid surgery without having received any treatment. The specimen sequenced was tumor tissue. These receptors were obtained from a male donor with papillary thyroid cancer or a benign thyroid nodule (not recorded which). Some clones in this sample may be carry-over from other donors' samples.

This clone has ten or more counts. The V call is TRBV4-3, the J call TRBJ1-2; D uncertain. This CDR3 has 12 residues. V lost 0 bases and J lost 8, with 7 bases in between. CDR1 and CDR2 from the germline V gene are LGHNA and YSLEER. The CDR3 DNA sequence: TGCGCCAGCAGCCAAGACGGCGGGGGCTACACCTTC. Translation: CASSQDGGGYTF.

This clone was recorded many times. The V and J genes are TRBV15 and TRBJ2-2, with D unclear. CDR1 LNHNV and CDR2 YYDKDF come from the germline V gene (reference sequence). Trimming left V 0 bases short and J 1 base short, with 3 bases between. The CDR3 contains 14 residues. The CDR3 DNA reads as TGTGCCACCAGCAGAGACTTGAACACCGGGGAGCTGTTTTTT. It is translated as CATSRDLNTGELFF. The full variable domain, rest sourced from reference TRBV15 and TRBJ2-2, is DAMVIQNPRYQVTQFGKPVTLSCSQTLNHNVMYWYQQKSSQAPKLLFHYYDKDFNNEADTPDNFQSRRPNTSFCFLDIRSPGLGDTAMYLCATSRDLNTGELFFGEGSRLTVL.

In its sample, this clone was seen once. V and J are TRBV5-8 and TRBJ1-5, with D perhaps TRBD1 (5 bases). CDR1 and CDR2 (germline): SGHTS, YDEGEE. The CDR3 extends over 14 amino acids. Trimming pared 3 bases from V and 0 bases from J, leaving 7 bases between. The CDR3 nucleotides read TGTGCCAGCAGCTGGGACGGTAGCAATCAGCCCCAGCATTTT. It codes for CASSWDGSNQPQHF. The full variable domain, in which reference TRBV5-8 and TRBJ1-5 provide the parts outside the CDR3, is EAGVTQSPTHLIKTRGQQATLRCSPISGHTSVYWYQQALGLGLQFLLWYDEGEERNRGNFPPRFSGRQFPNYSSELNVNALELEDSALYLCASSWDGSNQPQHFGDGTRLSIL.

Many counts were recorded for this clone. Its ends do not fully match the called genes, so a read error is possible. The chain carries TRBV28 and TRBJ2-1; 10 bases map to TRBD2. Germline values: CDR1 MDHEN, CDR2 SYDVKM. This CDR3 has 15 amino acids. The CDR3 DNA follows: TGTGCCAGCAGTGCCCTAGCGGGAGCGTACAATGGGCAGTTCTTC. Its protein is CASSALAGAYNGQFF.

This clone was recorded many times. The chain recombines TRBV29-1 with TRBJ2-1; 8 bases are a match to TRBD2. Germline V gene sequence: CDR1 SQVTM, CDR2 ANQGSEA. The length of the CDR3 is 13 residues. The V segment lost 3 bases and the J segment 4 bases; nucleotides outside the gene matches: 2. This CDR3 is CSVEGTSYNEQFF. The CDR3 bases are TGCAGCGTTGAGGGGACTAGTTACAATGAGCAGTTCTTC.

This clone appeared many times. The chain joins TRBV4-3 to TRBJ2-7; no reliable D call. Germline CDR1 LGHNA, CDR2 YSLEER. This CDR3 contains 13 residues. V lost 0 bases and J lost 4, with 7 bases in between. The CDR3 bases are TGCGCCAGCAGCCAAGATCGGTCTTACGAGCAGTACTTC. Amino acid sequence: CASSQDRSYEQYF.